One sample yielded the 12 T cell receptor beta chains listed below, sequenced in a study of blood T cell repertoires in COVID-19. Data came from immunoSEQ multiplex PCR; TCRdb stores just in-frame clones and leaves some out. The data hold fewer than 450,000 clones, with around 87% observed a single time. The sequencing sample was made of peripheral blood. The receptors were gathered from a woman aged 50 to 60 with COVID-19, enrolled during active disease.

The chain recombines TRBV28 with TRBJ1-1, with D possibly TRBD1 on 6 matching bases. Deletions cut 7 bases from V and 4 bases from J, with 16 bases between. The CDR3 has 14 amino acids. CDR1 and CDR2 from the germline V gene are MDHEN and SYDVKM. The CDR3 region has the DNA TGTGCCAGCACCCCGGGGGGGCGGGGCACTGAAGCTTTCTTT. Amino acid sequence: CASTPGGRGTEAFF.

This chain joins TRBV29-1 and TRBJ2-1, with 13 bases that match TRBD2. This CDR3 comprises 17 residues. Germline CDR1 and CDR2: SQVTM and ANQGSEA. V shed 5 bases and J 0 bases; nucleotides not matched to a gene: 7. The CDR3 reads CSVSGTSGESSYNEQFF. CDR3 nucleotides: TGCAGCGTTTCCGGGACTAGCGGGGAAAGCTCCTACAATGAGCAGTTCTTC.

The chain uses TRBV7-9 and TRBJ2-2, with a possible D match to TRBD2 (6 bases). This CDR3 region has 15 residues. The V gene's germline CDR1 is SEHNR and CDR2 FQNEAQ (reference sequence). Trimming stripped 3 bases from V and 0 bases from J, with 8 bases between. The CDR3 here is CASSFRESNTGELFF. The DNA of the CDR3 is TGTGCCAGCAGCTTTCGGGAGTCGAACACCGGGGAGCTGTTTTTT.

The V call is TRBV9, the J call TRBJ1-5; D is undetermined. Germline V CDR1 and CDR2: SGDLS, YYNGEE. Trimming took off 0 bases at V and 1 base at J, with 8 bases between the two ends. The CDR3 consists of 15 residues. The CDR3: CASSVAVGSNQPQHF. The CDR3 nucleotides read TGTGCCAGCAGCGTAGCGGTCGGGAGCAATCAGCCCCAGCATTTT.

Worth noting for this clone: This CDR3 is also generated by other DNA sequences in the sample. This rearrangement joins TRBV11-2 to TRBJ1-1; TRBD1 matches at 9 bases. V trimming: 3 bases; J trimming: 1 base; junction bases outside the gene matches: 0. The CDR3 covers 14 residues. The germline V gene has CDR1 SGHAT and CDR2 FQNNGV. CDR3 bases: TGTGCCAGCAGCTTGGGACAGGGGAACACTGAAGCTTTCTTT. As protein: CASSLGQGNTEAFF.

The chain couples TRBV6-5 to TRBJ2-1, with 7 bases aligning to TRBD1. Trimming cost V 5 bases and J 8 bases; bases outside gene matches: 9. This CDR3 is 14 amino acids long. In germline, CDR1 is MNHEY, CDR2 SVGAGI. CDR3 in DNA: TGTGCCAGCAGTCCTTCCGACAGGGTCGATGAGCAGTTCTTC. It encodes CASSPSDRVDEQFF.

This chain uses TRBV6-2 or TRBV6-3 with TRBJ2-4; tentative D call: TRBD2 (6 bases). The ends were cut back, 2 bases at V and 9 bases at J, with 14 bases in the middle. The CDR3 is 14 amino acids. From germline, CDR1 is MNHEY and CDR2 SVGEGT. CDR3 nucleotides: TGTGCCAGCAGTTACGAACGCGGGGCTCCCATTCAGTACTTC. Translation: CASSYERGAPIQYF.

The chain employs TRBV30 and TRBJ2-7; maybe TRBD1 (6 bases). Germline assignment: CDR1 GTSNPN and CDR2 SVGIG (reference sequence). Trimming took 2 bases from V and 7 from J, leaving 21 bases between them. The CDR3 runs 15 residues. The CDR3 loop reads CAWSKYRASDGEQYF. CDR3 nucleotide sequence: TGTGCCTGGAGTAAATACAGGGCATCTGATGGGGAGCAGTACTTC.

The chain recombines TRBV5-5 with TRBJ2-3, with 10 bases lining up with TRBD2. Germline CDR1 is SGHKS and CDR2 is YYEKEE (reference sequence). V was clipped by 4 bases and J by 2 bases; unmatched bases: 7. The CDR3 consists of 16 residues. In nucleotides, the CDR3 is TGTGCCAGCAGCCTAAGGACTAGCGGACTCACAGATACGCAGTATTTT. It specifies CASSLRTSGLTDTQYF.

The chain couples TRBV5-1 to TRBJ1-6; 8 bases are shared with TRBD1. The germline CDR1 and CDR2 sequences are SGHRS and YFSETQ. The CDR3 loop spans 14 amino acids. V lost 3 bases and J lost 10; bases outside the gene matches: 6. CDR3 sequence reads: CASSSTGVESPLHF. The DNA for the CDR3 is TGCGCCAGCAGCTCGACAGGGGTCGAGTCACCCCTCCACTTT.

The V call is TRBV3-1 (or the pseudogene TRBV3-2), the J call TRBJ2-1, with TRBD1 identical over 11 bases. The CDR3 consists of 17 residues. Germline V lookup: CDR1 LGHDT, CDR2 YNNKEL (reference sequence). V shed 2 bases, J shed 5 bases, and the junction held 8 bases outside the gene matches. The chain's CDR3 is CASSQHGGTGGNNEQFF. CDR3 coding DNA: TGTGCCAGCAGCCAACACGGGGGGACAGGGGGAAACAATGAGCAGTTCTTC.

V gene TRBV5-1 combines with J gene TRBJ1-4, with D possibly being TRBD1 (5 bases). Germline V gene sequence: CDR1 SGHRS, CDR2 YFSETQ. The CDR3 extends over 16 amino acids. Deletions cut 2 bases from V and 6 bases from J, with 17 bases between. CDR3: CASSLGDFPSHEKLFF. CDR3 DNA sequence: TGCGCCAGCAGCTTAGGGGATTTCCCCTCACATGAAAAACTGTTTTTT.